The 12 T cell receptor beta chains below were found in one sample sequenced in a study of blood T cell repertoires in COVID-19. Using immunoSEQ multiplex PCR, the repertoire was profiled, and TCRdb retains in-frame clones only, with some absent. The table lists 130,000 to 150,000 clones, approximately 86% of them singletons. Sequencing was performed on peripheral blood. The receptors here all came from a woman between 35 and 50 years old with active or convalescent COVID-19.

The chain combines TRBV5-8 with TRBJ2-5; 8 nucleotides agree with TRBD1. With V trimmed by 3 bases and J by 4 bases, 5 bases remained unmatched. The CDR3 is made up of 14 amino acids. CDR1 is SGHTS and CDR2 is YDEGEE in the germline V gene. The CDR3: CASSSGQGGETQYF. CDR3 in DNA: TGTGCCAGCAGCTCCGGACAGGGTGGAGAGACCCAGTACTTC. The full variable domain, in which reference TRBV5-8 and TRBJ2-5 provide the parts outside the CDR3, is EAGVTQSPTHLIKTRGQQATLRCSPISGHTSVYWYQQALGLGLQFLLWYDEGEERNRGNFPPRFSGRQFPNYSSELNVNALELEDSALYLCASSSGQGGETQYFGPGTRLLVL.

V and J are TRBV12-3 or TRBV12-4 and TRBJ2-7; TRBD1 matches at 10 bases. CDR3 size: 11 residues. V lost 4 bases and J lost 11; bases outside the gene matches: 2. In nucleotides, the CDR3 is TGTGCCAGCAGTTCCGGGACAGGGGAGTACTTC. The encoded protein is CASSSGTGEYF.

The J gene is TRBJ1-1, the V gene TRBV7-9; no definite D call. CDR1 SEHNR and CDR2 FQNEAQ come from the germline V gene (reference sequence). The CDR3 is 14 amino acids. V lost 0 bases and J lost 0, with 5 bases in between. In DNA form, the CDR3 reads TGTGCCAGCAGCTTAGCGGCCTTGAACACTGAAGCTTTCTTT. Translated, it gives CASSLAALNTEAFF.

The J gene is TRBJ2-1, the V gene TRBV11-2; 12 bases match TRBD2. In germline, CDR1 is SGHAT, CDR2 FQNNGV. Losses at the gene ends were 5 bases for V and 3 bases for J; bases not matched to a gene: 5. The CDR3 extends over 16 amino acids. The CDR3 nucleotides are TGTGCCAGCAGCCCCAGACTAGCGGGGGACTACAATGAGCAGTTCTTC. Protein sequence: CASSPRLAGDYNEQFF.

This clone was counted a single time. V and J are TRBV5-6 and TRBJ2-2, with D perhaps TRBD1 (6 bases). Germline assignment: CDR1 SGHDT and CDR2 YYEEEE. This CDR3 has 13 residues. V was pared by 4 bases and J by 5 bases, with 9 bases between. Written as DNA, the CDR3 is TGTGCCAGCAGCATACAGGGTACCGGGGAGCTGTTTTTT. This codes for CASSIQGTGELFF.

The sample holds one count of this clone. The chain carries TRBV19 and TRBJ1-2; TRBD1 is a possible D gene (5 bases). The germline CDR1 and CDR2 sequences are LNHDA and SQIVND (reference sequence). Deletions cut 5 bases from V and 2 bases from J, with 18 bases between. CDR3 length: 16 residues. The CDR3 coding sequence is TGTGCCAGTAGTGGCCTCGGGGGACTGATGAACTATGGCTACACCTTC. The encoded protein is CASSGLGGLMNYGYTF.

V is TRBV9 and J is TRBJ1-1; D gene ambiguous. From germline, CDR1 is SGDLS and CDR2 YYNGEE. V lost 3 bases to trimming and J lost 7 bases, with 13 bases between them. The CDR3 spans 13 residues. CDR3 sequence: CASSAGELGEAFF. The CDR3 nucleotides are TGTGCCAGCAGCGCCGGGGAGTTGGGTGAAGCTTTCTTT.

This chain joins TRBV10-3 and TRBJ1-4; TRBD1 matches at 8 bases. Losses at the gene ends were 6 bases for V and 5 bases for J; bases not matched to a gene: 2. This CDR3 has 13 amino acids. The germline gives CDR1 ENHRY, CDR2 SYGVKD. CDR3 loop: CAIRGQENEKLFF. In DNA, the CDR3 is TGTGCCATCAGGGGACAGGAGAATGAAAAACTGTTTTTT.

This clone was observed once. The V call is TRBV11-2, the J call TRBJ1-4; D call uncertain. V dropped 3 bases and J dropped 4 bases, with 15 bases sitting between them. Germline loops: CDR1 SGHAT, CDR2 FQNNGV. The CDR3 loop spans 16 amino acids. CDR3 bases: TGTGCCAGCAGCTTGGAGGGCGCCGGGTTTAATGAAAAACTGTTTTTT. Translation: CASSLEGAGFNEKLFF.

CDR3 in amino acids: CASSLDVGPLHF. For the CDR3, the DNA is TGTGCCAGCAGCTTAGATGTCGGTCCCCTCCACTTT. The rearrangement joins TRBV7-2 to TRBJ1-6; D is unclear. Germline CDR1 SGHTA, CDR2 FQGNSA. CDR3 length equals 12 residues. V shed 1 base and J shed 13 bases, with 8 bases lying between them.

This CDR3 reads CAISPGVAYYEQYF. CDR3 DNA: TGTGCCATCAGCCCGGGGGTCGCCTACTACGAGCAGTACTTC. The J gene is TRBJ2-7, the V gene TRBV10-3; D perhaps matches TRBD2 (6 bases). This CDR3 has 14 amino acids. From germline, CDR1 is ENHRY and CDR2 SYGVKD. V was clipped by 6 bases and J by 3 bases, with 15 bases between them.

In its sample, this clone was seen many times. Other nucleotide sequences from this sample produce the same CDR3. The chain employs TRBV5-6 and TRBJ2-7; TRBD1 aligns across 9 bases. The J segment lost 2 bases and the V segment lost 4 bases, leaving 7 bases of the junction unmatched. The germline CDR1 and CDR2 sequences are SGHDT and YYEEEE. The CDR3 is made up of 15 amino acids. The DNA for the CDR3 is TGTGCCAGCAGCCTTCCGGGACAGGGAACCTACGAGCAGTACTTC. Its translation is CASSLPGQGTYEQYF.